This TCR beta chain was found in a study of cytomegalovirus exposure and HLA in healthy donors. Findings of the study overall: Presence/absence analyses assumed roughly uniform sequencing depth across donors, which may not hold.

On this clone itself: Its antigen is unidentified.

PCR was performed using 60 Vbeta and 13 Jbeta primers. TCRdb's table, derived via immunoSEQ multiplex PCR, lists solely in-frame clones and lacks some. The sample yields about 170,000 clones, approximately 59% seen once. Germline loops: CDR1 SGHTA, CDR2 FQGNSA. CDR3 length: 17 residues. V lost 0 bases, J lost 6 bases, and 11 bases stayed unmatched. Specimen: PBMCs. The TCR sequence derives from a man in his forties or fifties in good health and CMV-seronegative. The rearrangement links TRBV7-2 to TRBJ2-3, with 8 bases aligning to TRBD2. CDR3 region: CASSLAIGGGRTDTQYF. CDR3 sequence (DNA): TGTGCCAGCAGCTTAGCGATCGGGGGGGGGCGGACGGATACGCAGTATTTT.